This passage covers 27 T cell receptor beta chains from one sample sequenced in a study of graft-versus-host responses after intestinal transplantation. The assay was immunoSEQ multiplex PCR, and TCRdb's table has in-frame clones only and misses some. The data contain roughly 62,000 clones, around 91% of them singletons. Sample: PBMCs, taken around 120 days after intestinal transplantation. These receptors all stem from a human patient who received an intestinal transplant, so some T cells may come from the graft donor.

This sequence joins TRBV4-1 and TRBJ2-3; no clear D gene. The V end lost 4 bases, the J end lost 2 bases, and 13 bases lay between the germline ends. Germline values: CDR1 MGHRA, CDR2 YSYEKL. The CDR3 has 15 amino acids. This chain's CDR3 is CASSPRAGYTDTQYF. The CDR3 coding sequence is TGCGCCAGCAGCCCTAGGGCCGGCTACACAGATACGCAGTATTTT.

V is TRBV30 and J is TRBJ2-7; 10 bases are shared with TRBD1. V was pared by 8 bases and J by 4 bases, with 8 bases of the junction left unmatched. From germline, CDR1 is GTSNPN and CDR2 SVGIG (reference sequence). This CDR3 has 13 amino acids. DNA for the CDR3: TGTGCCGCCCGGGACAGGGGCCTTTACGAGCAGTACTTC. Translating it yields CAARDRGLYEQYF.

This chain links TRBV27 with TRBJ2-3, with 12 bases that match TRBD2. Germline V gives CDR1 MNHEY, CDR2 SMNVEV (reference sequence). Trimming took 4 bases from V and 2 from J; bases not matched to a gene: 7. The CDR3 totals 17 residues. The CDR3 spells CASSSLGTSGLTDTQYF. The CDR3 DNA reads as TGTGCCAGCAGTTCCCTCGGGACTAGCGGGCTCACAGATACGCAGTATTTT.

This chain uses TRBV6-1 with TRBJ2-6, with D tentatively TRBD2 (6 bases). Germline CDR1 MNHNS, CDR2 SASEGT. V was shortened by 1 base and J by 2 bases, with 12 bases between the two germline ends. This CDR3 has 17 amino acids. The chain's CDR3 is CASSEVGREAGANVLTF. The CDR3 nucleotides read TGTGCCAGCAGTGAAGTGGGCAGGGAGGCTGGGGCCAACGTCCTGACTTTC.

This chain links TRBV2 with TRBJ2-3; 11 bases are a match to TRBD2. Trimming cost V 8 bases and J 4 bases; bases outside gene matches: 5. This CDR3 has 14 amino acids. Germline-derived CDR1 and CDR2 are SNHLY and FYNNEI. Written as DNA, the CDR3 is TGTGCCAGCCCGTTTAGCGGGAGGGCAGATACGCAGTATTTT. It yields the protein CASPFSGRADTQYF.

The J gene is TRBJ2-7, the V gene TRBV6-1; D possibly matches TRBD1 or TRBD2 (5 bases each). The V and J ends lost 3 bases and 3 bases respectively, with 15 bases between them. This CDR3 is built from 15 residues. Looked up from germline, CDR1 is MNHNS and CDR2 is SASEGT. CDR3 DNA sequence: TGTGCCAGCAGTGATTTGGTTTGGGGGAGCTACGAGCAGTACTTC. Amino acid sequence: CASSDLVWGSYEQYF.

The chain is built from TRBV9 and TRBJ2-7; D uncertain. Germline V gene data show CDR1 as SGDLS and CDR2 as YYNGEE. The CDR3 has 14 residues. V dropped 0 bases and J dropped 0 bases, with 7 bases sitting between them. CDR3 DNA sequence: TGTGCCAGCAGCGTAGGCCAGAGCTCCTACGAGCAGTACTTC. This codes for CASSVGQSSYEQYF.

The gene calls are TRBV11-2 and TRBJ2-1, with no clear D. CDR1 and CDR2 (germline): SGHAT, FQNNGV. Trimming took 3 bases from V and 6 from J, leaving 6 bases between them. This CDR3 is 12 amino acids long. The CDR3 sequence: CASSLQPNEQFF. The CDR3, as DNA: TGTGCCAGCAGCTTGCAGCCCAATGAGCAGTTCTTC.

The chain couples TRBV28 to TRBJ1-5; 9 bases line up with TRBD1. The CDR3 has 18 amino acids. Germline V CDR1 and CDR2: MDHEN, SYDVKM. V lost 5 bases and J lost 1; bases outside the gene matches: 12. This CDR3 reads CASSPTGTGLGSNQPQHF. Here the CDR3 DNA reads TGTGCCAGCAGTCCGACCGGGACAGGGTTAGGAAGCAATCAGCCCCAGCATTTT.

Turning to this clone: One end of the junction fails to match germline, which may point to a read error. Different DNA sequences within this sample yield the same CDR3. The V gene is TRBV11-3, the J gene TRBJ2-7, with TRBD2 matching over 7 bases. This CDR3 comprises 14 residues. Germline V lookup: CDR1 SGHNT, CDR2 YENEEA. The CDR3 DNA sequence: TGCGCCAGCAGCTTAGTTGGAGGGAGGGTCGAGCAGTACTTC. Translating gives CASSLVGGRVEQYF.

The chain recombines TRBV2 with TRBJ2-3; D call uncertain. Per the germline V gene, CDR1 is SNHLY and CDR2 is FYNNEI. V lost 3 bases to trimming and J lost 9 bases, with 10 bases between them. The CDR3 has 12 amino acids. The CDR3 DNA is TGTGCCAGCAGTGATCGCCTCTCCACGCAGTATTTT. As protein: CASSDRLSTQYF.

This clone was detected only once. This chain connects TRBV6-5 to TRBJ2-7; 10 nucleotides align to TRBD2. Trimming took 7 bases from V and 2 from J; bases not matched to a gene: 8. This CDR3 contains 15 residues. Germline V gives CDR1 MNHEY, CDR2 SVGAGI. CDR3 in DNA: TGTGCCAGCATTAAACATCTAGCGGGGGCCTACGAGCAGTACTTC. Its translation: CASIKHLAGAYEQYF.

The genes are TRBV2 and TRBJ1-2; D is ambiguous. Trimming took off 8 bases at V and 3 bases at J, with 13 bases between the two ends. The CDR3 sequence is 13 residues long. Germline CDR1 reads SNHLY; CDR2 reads FYNNEI. The CDR3 DNA sequence: TGTGCCAGCGCACTAATACCGGACTATGGCTACACCTTC. This translates into CASALIPDYGYTF. Full variable domain (outside the CDR3, taken from reference TRBV2 and TRBJ1-2): EPEVTQTPSHQVTQMGQEVILRCVPISNHLYFYWYRQILGQKVEFLVSFYNNEISEKSEIFDDQFSVERPDGSNFTLKIRSTKLEDSAMYFCASALIPDYGYTFGSGTRLTVV.

This clone was seen a handful of times. This chain connects TRBV6-1 to TRBJ2-5, with 13 bases aligning to TRBD2. Germline V gene lookup returns CDR1 MNHNS and CDR2 SASEGT. The CDR3 sequence is 15 residues long. The V and J ends lost 6 bases and 5 bases, in that order; junction bases with no gene match: 6. The CDR3 reads CASSRLAGGGETQYF. DNA of the CDR3: TGTGCCAGCAGCCGACTAGCGGGAGGCGGGGAGACCCAGTACTTC.

The J gene is TRBJ1-2, the V gene TRBV28; TRBD1 agrees at 7 bases. V was pared by 6 bases and J by 7 bases, with 8 bases of the junction left unmatched. The CDR3 is made up of 13 amino acids. The germline gives CDR1 MDHEN, CDR2 SYDVKM. CDR3: CASSNRGSRGYTF. CDR3 nucleotide sequence: TGTGCCAGCAGCAACAGGGGCTCTCGTGGCTACACCTTC.

This chain joins TRBV4-1 and TRBJ2-5, with D possibly matching TRBD2 (6 bases). Gene TRBJ2-7 matches the end of the DNA better, so the J call may be wrong. The germline CDR1 and CDR2 sequences are MGHRA and YSYEKL. This CDR3 has 16 residues. CDR3 sequence reads: CASSQGRAALSYEQYF. The CDR3, as DNA: TGCGCCAGCAGCCAAGGGAGGGCTGCCCTCTCCTACGAGCAGTACTTC.

J is TRBJ1-1 and V is TRBV4-1, with D possibly being TRBD1 (5 bases). Germline CDR1 reads MGHRA; CDR2 reads YSYEKL. The CDR3 is 14 residues long. V gave up 3 bases and J gave up 4 bases, with 12 bases separating them. The CDR3 region has the DNA TGCGCCAGCAGCCATGATGACAGAGGCACTGAAGCTTTCTTT. Translating gives CASSHDDRGTEAFF.

This clone was detected only once. This chain links TRBV28 with TRBJ1-1, with TRBD1 matching over 8 bases. This CDR3 comprises 14 residues. Germline-derived CDR1 and CDR2 are MDHEN and SYDVKM. V was pared by 5 bases and J by 5 bases, with 7 bases of the junction left unmatched. The CDR3 sequence: CASSQGARMTEAFF. The CDR3 bases are TGTGCCAGCAGTCAGGGGGCGCGTATGACTGAAGCTTTCTTT.

V gene TRBV5-6 combines with J gene TRBJ1-2; 9 bases align to TRBD1. Germline values: CDR1 SGHDT, CDR2 YYEEEE. With V trimmed by 6 bases and J by 4 bases, 13 bases remained unmatched. This CDR3 is built from 16 residues. The CDR3 sequence is CASISDRRQGVYGYTF. The CDR3 bases are TGTGCCAGCATCTCGGACAGGCGACAGGGGGTCTATGGCTACACCTTC.

The V gene is TRBV13, the J gene TRBJ2-5, with D perhaps TRBD1 (6 bases). Germline V gene data show CDR1 as PRHDT and CDR2 as FYEKMQ (reference sequence). The CDR3 sequence is 15 residues long. V gave up 3 bases and J gave up 3 bases, with 14 bases separating them. The CDR3 loop reads CASSLGWDIEETQYF. In DNA form, the CDR3 reads TGTGCCAGCAGCTTGGGGTGGGACATCGAAGAGACCCAGTACTTC.

The chain carries TRBV4-1 and TRBJ2-7; no clear D gene. Trimming pared 4 bases from V and 1 base from J, leaving 11 bases between. Germline V gene sequence: CDR1 MGHRA, CDR2 YSYEKL. CDR3 length equals 14 residues. The CDR3 spells CASSPLLGSYEQYF. The CDR3 DNA follows: TGCGCCAGCAGCCCCCTTCTCGGATCCTACGAGCAGTACTTC.

This clone showed up just a few times. The V and J genes are TRBV2 and TRBJ2-5; D not certain. V lost 9 bases and J 1 base, leaving 9 bases between the germline ends. The CDR3 is 12 residues long. Germline CDR1 SNHLY, CDR2 FYNNEI. DNA of the CDR3: TGTGCCAGAGAGACGGTCCAAGAGACCCAGTACTTC. Residues: CARETVQETQYF.

The J gene is TRBJ1-1, the V gene TRBV6-5; D is possibly TRBD1 (5 bases). Germline V CDR1 and CDR2: MNHEY, SVGAGI. The CDR3 is 14 amino acids. Trimming left V 5 bases short and J 0 bases short, with 10 bases between. CDR3: CASSAGALNTEAFF. For the CDR3, the DNA is TGTGCCAGCAGTGCCGGGGCCTTGAACACTGAAGCTTTCTTT.

The V gene is TRBV29-1, the J gene TRBJ2-2; TRBD1 is a possible D gene (6 bases). Germline V gene sequence: CDR1 SQVTM, CDR2 ANQGSEA. V gave up 6 bases and J gave up 6 bases, with 14 bases separating them. The CDR3 spans 13 residues. The CDR3 DNA reads TGCAGCGTGGGGCAGGGGAAGGCCGGGGAGCTGTTTTTT. This translates into CSVGQGKAGELFF.

V and J are TRBV30 and TRBJ2-7, with D possibly being TRBD2 (5 bases). The CDR3 is 14 residues long. Trimming stripped 0 bases from V and 4 bases from J, with 13 bases between. CDR1 GTSNPN and CDR2 SVGIG come from the germline V gene (reference sequence). CDR3: CAWSVLRGSYEQYF. The CDR3 DNA reads as TGTGCCTGGAGTGTACTACGAGGGTCTTACGAGCAGTACTTC.

The chain combines TRBV30 with TRBJ2-7; D possibly matches TRBD1 or TRBD2 (5 bases each). This CDR3 is built from 12 residues. From germline, CDR1 is GTSNPN and CDR2 SVGIG (reference sequence). Trimming took off 2 bases at V and 6 bases at J, with 11 bases between the two ends. CDR3 in DNA: TGTGCCTGGAGTTACAGTGGGGGCGAGCAGTACTTC. Amino acids: CAWSYSGGEQYF.

The rearrangement joins TRBV6-1 to TRBJ1-5; D unclear. Per germline, CDR1 MNHNS and CDR2 SASEGT. The CDR3 has 14 amino acids. Trimming pared 1 base from V and 10 bases from J, leaving 14 bases between. The CDR3 loop reads CASSEDLESKPQHF. CDR3 coding DNA: TGTGCCAGCAGTGAAGATCTGGAATCTAAACCCCAGCATTTT.